The 28 T cell receptor beta chains given below trace back to one sample, sequenced in a study of cytomegalovirus exposure and HLA in healthy donors. The PCR employed 60 Vbeta primers together with 13 Jbeta primers. The table came from immunoSEQ multiplex PCR; TCRdb's copy has only in-frame clones and leaves some out. Seen here are 90,000 to 150,000 clones, approximately 84% observed once, and the top ten hold under 0.3%. Input material: PBMCs. These receptors came from a man aged 45-65 years in good health and CMV-seronegative.

The rearrangement uses TRBV25-1 and TRBJ2-6; 11 bases are shared with TRBD1. The V and J ends lost 1 base and 2 bases, in that order; junction bases with no gene match: 4. The CDR3 spans 18 residues. Germline CDR1 is MGHDK and CDR2 is SYGVNS. CDR3 amino acids: CASSEFRTGGPGANVLTF. CDR3 coding DNA: TGTGCCAGCAGTGAATTTCGGACAGGGGGCCCTGGGGCCAACGTCCTGACTTTC.

J is TRBJ1-1 and V is TRBV5-1; D may be TRBD1 (5 bases). Trimming removed 2 bases from V and 0 bases from J, with 8 bases in between. The CDR3 sequence is 14 residues long. Germline V gene lookup returns CDR1 SGHRS and CDR2 YFSETQ. The CDR3 DNA reads TGCGCCAGCAGCTTAAACAGGATGAACACTGAAGCTTTCTTT. This codes for CASSLNRMNTEAFF.

V and J are TRBV7-9 and TRBJ1-2; D gene ambiguous. The V end lost 3 bases, the J end lost 2 bases, and 19 bases lay between the germline ends. Germline V gene data show CDR1 as SEHNR and CDR2 as FQNEAQ (reference sequence). CDR3 length: 17 amino acids. CDR3 bases: TGTGCCAGCAGCTTTCCCCCCCTTAGTCGTCCCAACTATGGCTACACCTTC. As protein: CASSFPPLSRPNYGYTF.

This rearrangement joins TRBV28 to TRBJ1-5, with a possible D match to TRBD1 (5 bases). This CDR3 has 17 amino acids. Germline lookup yields CDR1 MDHEN and CDR2 SYDVKM. V lost 5 bases and J 7 bases, leaving 24 bases between the germline ends. The chain's CDR3 is CASSLHPPSGLKQPQHF. The CDR3 nucleotides read TGTGCCAGCAGTCTCCACCCCCCCTCAGGGTTAAAACAGCCCCAGCATTTT. Based on the CDR3 plus reference TRBV28 and TRBJ1-5, the full variable domain is DVKVTQSSRYLVKRTGEKVFLECVQDMDHENMFWYRQDPGLGLRLIYFSYDVKMKEKGDIPEGYSVSREKKERFSLILESASTNQTSMYLCASSLHPPSGLKQPQHFGDGTRLSIL.

The V call is TRBV25-1, the J call TRBJ2-7, with 9 bases lining up with TRBD1. This CDR3 spans 15 amino acids. In germline, CDR1 is MGHDK, CDR2 SYGVNS. Losses at the gene ends were 8 bases for V and 2 bases for J; bases not matched to a gene: 10. The CDR3 DNA reads as TGTGCCAGCGGGTCCGGGACAGGGAGAGCCTACGAGCAGTACTTC. Amino acid sequence: CASGSGTGRAYEQYF.

The chain employs TRBV29-1 and TRBJ2-1, with 7 bases aligning to TRBD1. CDR3 length: 14 residues. V dropped 6 bases and J dropped 8; count of bases not matched to a gene: 13. Germline V gene data show CDR1 as SQVTM and CDR2 as ANQGSEA. This chain's CDR3 is CSVLPGQPPHEQFF. The CDR3 nucleotides are TGCAGCGTCCTCCCGGGACAGCCGCCCCATGAGCAGTTCTTC.

This chain connects TRBV30 to TRBJ1-3; tentatively, D is TRBD1 (6 bases). Trimming removed 3 bases at V and 4 bases at J, with 19 bases between. There are 16 residues in the CDR3. Germline assignment: CDR1 GTSNPN and CDR2 SVGIG (reference sequence). DNA of the CDR3: TGTGCCTGGAGCGCGCCCCGGCAGGGGATGGGAAACACCATATATTTT. This encodes CAWSAPRQGMGNTIYF.

The chain couples TRBV5-1 to TRBJ2-7; 8 positions match TRBD2. Germline CDR1 reads SGHRS; CDR2 reads YFSETQ. V gave up 4 bases and J gave up 0 bases; unmatched junction bases: 15. The CDR3 sequence is 18 residues long. CDR3 nucleotide sequence: TGCGCCAGCAGCCCCTACCTCCTACTAGCGGAGAGCTCCTACGAGCAGTACTTC. Translated, it gives CASSPYLLLAESSYEQYF.

The chain couples TRBV7-9 to TRBJ1-5, with 11 nucleotides matching TRBD1. Germline V lookup: CDR1 SEHNR, CDR2 FQNEAQ (reference sequence). This CDR3 is 13 amino acids long. V trimming: 9 bases; J trimming: 5 bases; junction bases outside the gene matches: 3. The CDR3, as DNA: TGTGCCAGTAGGGGACAGGGGGATCAGCCCCAGCATTTT. Translation: CASRGQGDQPQHF.

The J gene is TRBJ2-1, the V gene TRBV30, with D possibly TRBD1 on 5 matching bases. The germline CDR1 and CDR2 sequences are GTSNPN and SVGIG (reference sequence). V shed 2 bases and J shed 0 bases, with 11 bases lying between them. The CDR3 loop spans 15 amino acids. The CDR3 DNA follows: TGTGCCTGGAGTCTGGGGCCGGGCTCCTACAATGAGCAGTTCTTC. As protein: CAWSLGPGSYNEQFF.

This clone came up once. V usage is TRBV10-3 and J usage is TRBJ1-1, with 9 bases lining up with TRBD1. This CDR3 comprises 14 residues. Germline CDR1 reads ENHRY; CDR2 reads SYGVKD. Trimming cost V 11 bases and J 5 bases; bases outside gene matches: 12. The CDR3 is CAADTGGWGTEAFF. The CDR3 nucleotides read TGTGCCGCGGATACAGGGGGCTGGGGTACTGAAGCTTTCTTT.

The chain links TRBV30 to TRBJ1-2; 8 positions agree with TRBD1. Germline loops: CDR1 GTSNPN, CDR2 SVGIG (reference sequence). The CDR3 runs to 13 residues. V shed 2 bases and J 8 bases; nucleotides not matched to a gene: 7. The CDR3: CAWSSRGRGGYTF. The DNA of the CDR3 is TGTGCCTGGAGTTCCAGGGGGCGCGGCGGCTACACCTTC.

This clone appeared a single time. The rearrangement uses TRBV6-5 and TRBJ2-7; D may be TRBD2 (5 bases). V lost 6 bases and J lost 5, with 14 bases in between. The germline gives CDR1 MNHEY, CDR2 SVGAGI. The CDR3 runs to 13 residues. The CDR3 bases are TGTGCCAGCAGGAGGACTGCCACCGACGAGCAGTACTTC. It specifies CASRRTATDEQYF.

The table lists this clone with a count of one. The chain employs TRBV4-2 and TRBJ1-6; tentative D call: TRBD1 (5 bases). The CDR3 length is 14 residues. V was pared by 0 bases and J by 9 bases, with 9 bases between. Per the germline V gene, CDR1 is LGHNA and CDR2 is YNFKEQ. CDR3 loop: CASSQDYQGSPLHF. The CDR3 bases are TGTGCCAGCAGCCAAGATTATCAGGGTTCACCCCTCCACTTT.

J is TRBJ2-5 and V is TRBV27; D possibly corresponds to TRBD1 (6 bases). Germline CDR1 and CDR2: MNHEY and SMNVEV (reference sequence). The CDR3 is 15 residues long. V was shortened by 6 bases and J by 5 bases, with 19 bases between the two germline ends. DNA of the CDR3: TGTGCCAGCAGCTTTCGCGCCACCCAGGGGGAGACCCAGTACTTC. Protein: CASSFRATQGETQYF.

The rearrangement uses TRBV6-6 and TRBJ1-1; 7 bases map to TRBD1. Germline V lookup: CDR1 MNHNY, CDR2 SVGAGI (reference sequence). The ends lost 6 bases at V and 11 bases at J; junction bases unmatched: 9. CDR3 length equals 12 residues. The DNA of the CDR3 is TGTGCCAGCAGCCAGAGACAGGGTCCGGCTTTCTTT. Amino acid sequence: CASSQRQGPAFF.

The V call is TRBV5-8, the J call TRBJ1-1, with TRBD1 matching 8 bases. The CDR3 extends over 14 amino acids. The V segment lost 4 bases and the J segment 8 bases; nucleotides outside the gene matches: 10. CDR1 SGHTS and CDR2 YDEGEE come from the germline V gene. The CDR3 reads CASSTGQGWGEAFF. The CDR3 region has the DNA TGTGCCAGCAGCACCGGACAGGGATGGGGGGAAGCTTTCTTT.

The genes are TRBV27 and TRBJ1-3; TRBD1 matches 9 bases. The CDR3 extends over 20 amino acids. Per the germline V gene, CDR1 is MNHEY and CDR2 is SMNVEV (reference sequence). Trimming took 2 bases from V and 4 from J; bases not matched to a gene: 18. The CDR3 sequence: CASSLRGTGYATAQGNTIYF. In DNA, the CDR3 is TGTGCCAGCAGTTTAAGGGGGACAGGGTACGCTACGGCGCAGGGAAACACCATATATTTT.

The chain links TRBV11-3 to TRBJ2-7; 8 bases match TRBD2. V lost 6 bases and J lost 0; bases outside the gene matches: 7. Germline assignment: CDR1 SGHNT and CDR2 YENEEA. The CDR3 contains 15 residues. CDR3 bases: TGTGCCAGCAGTTGGGCGAGCGGGAGCTCCTACGAGCAGTACTTC. It yields the protein CASSWASGSSYEQYF.

The chain couples TRBV7-2 to TRBJ2-2; D is ambiguous. The germline V gene has CDR1 SGHTA and CDR2 FQGNSA. The CDR3 extends over 14 amino acids. V dropped 6 bases and J dropped 7 bases, with 15 bases sitting between them. CDR3 residues: CASSLLRFGGELFF. CDR3 bases: TGTGCCAGCAGTCTACTGCGGTTCGGCGGGGAGCTGTTTTTT.

The CDR3 is CASSFGLSYEQYF. CDR3 nucleotide sequence: TGCGCCAGCAGCTTTGGACTCTCCTACGAGCAGTACTTC. The gene calls are TRBV5-1 and TRBJ2-7; maybe TRBD2 (5 bases). V lost 2 bases to trimming and J lost 0 bases, with 6 bases between them. CDR1 is SGHRS, CDR2 YFSETQ, per germline. The CDR3 sequence is 13 residues long.

The chain carries TRBV27 and TRBJ1-2, with TRBD1 matching 10 bases. Losses at the gene ends were 5 bases for V and 8 bases for J; bases not matched to a gene: 2. This CDR3 comprises 12 residues. The germline V gene has CDR1 MNHEY and CDR2 SMNVEV (reference sequence). CDR3 DNA sequence: TGTGCCAGCAGTGGACAGGGGGTAGGCTACACCTTC. This sequence encodes CASSGQGVGYTF.

This rearrangement joins TRBV18 to TRBJ1-2; the match to TRBD1 covers 12 bases. V shed 4 bases, J shed 2 bases, and the junction held 2 bases outside the gene matches. This CDR3 region has 15 residues. Germline V gives CDR1 KGHSH, CDR2 LQKENI. CDR3 in amino acids: CASSLGTGGNYGYTF. The CDR3 DNA is TGTGCCAGCTCACTAGGGACAGGGGGCAACTATGGCTACACCTTC.

This clone was seen a handful of times. The chain couples TRBV5-6 to TRBJ1-5; D possibly corresponds to TRBD1 (5 bases). This CDR3 comprises 16 residues. Trimming removed 0 bases at V and 3 bases at J, with 13 bases between. CDR1 and CDR2 from the germline V gene are SGHDT and YYEEEE. CDR3 bases: TGTGCCAGCAGCTTGGCAGGGCGGGATTACAATCAGCCCCAGCATTTT. Encoded protein: CASSLAGRDYNQPQHF.

This clone was observed a single time. The junction differs from germline at one of its ends, possibly a read error. This specimen includes other DNA sequences encoding the same CDR3. This chain links TRBV29-1 with TRBJ2-7; 8 bases fit TRBD1. The CDR3 sequence is 12 residues long. The germline V gene has CDR1 SQVTM and CDR2 ANQGSEA. The CDR3 sequence is CSVETDRDGQYF. The CDR3 coding sequence is TGCAGTGTTGAGACGGACAGGGACGGGCAGTACTTC.

The chain uses TRBV9 and TRBJ2-2; 8 positions match TRBD2. Germline assignment: CDR1 SGDLS and CDR2 YYNGEE. The CDR3 totals 16 residues. V was pared by 2 bases and J by 0 bases, with 3 bases of the junction left unmatched. CDR3 sequence: CASSVLSGTNTGELFF. The CDR3 coding sequence is TGTGCCAGCAGCGTCCTTAGCGGGACGAACACCGGGGAGCTGTTTTTT.

V is TRBV20-1 and J is TRBJ1-1; D not certain. Trimming shortened V by 6 bases and J by 4 bases, and 9 bases separated the two germline ends. The germline CDR1 and CDR2 sequences are DFQATT and SNEGSKA (reference sequence). CDR3 size: 11 residues. CDR3 amino acids: CSAMPGTEAFF. The CDR3 nucleotides are TGCAGTGCCATGCCGGGCACTGAAGCTTTCTTT.

The chain carries TRBV19 and TRBJ1-2, with D possibly TRBD1 on 5 matching bases. The V gene's germline CDR1 is LNHDA and CDR2 SQIVND (reference sequence). Trimming took off 8 bases at V and 8 bases at J, with 30 bases between the two ends. The CDR3 is 17 amino acids. The CDR3 bases are TGTGCCAGTCGCAAGGGGTACCAATCTCCCATATCACAAGGCTACACCTTC. It is translated as CASRKGYQSPISQGYTF.